A single sample gave rise to the 24 T cell receptor beta chains below, sequenced in a study of blood T cells in healthy people across ages. With a J-beta primer mix and a sample-barcoded 5' primer, a second PCR ran roughly 6 to 12 cycles. TCRdb re-derived calls from the 5' RACE reads in MiXCR, one entry per CDR3 protein. The sample holds under 800,000 distinct CDR3 sequences, around a fifth seen once. Sequencing used blood. The origin of the receptors is a man between 65 and 79 years old in good health.

This clonotype was counted only a few times. This rearrangement joins TRBV10-3 to TRBJ2-5, with TRBD2 identical over 10 bases. The end of the DNA is better explained by TRBJ2-7, so the J call may be wrong. Germline CDR1 reads ENHRY; CDR2 reads SYGVKD. The CDR3 has 13 amino acids. The chain's CDR3 is CAIRRTSGYEQYF. CDR3 bases: TGTGCCATCAGACGGACTAGCGGCTACGAGCAGTACTTC.

V and J are TRBV9 and TRBJ2-5, with 9 positions matching TRBD1. The ends lost 0 bases at V and 5 bases at J; junction bases unmatched: 5. CDR1 and CDR2 from the germline V gene are SGDLS and YYNGEE. The length of the CDR3 is 15 residues. As DNA, the CDR3 is TGTGCCAGCAGCGTAGAACAGGGGGCATTGGAGACCCAGTACTTC. Its translation: CASSVEQGALETQYF.

The J gene is TRBJ1-2, the V gene TRBV20-1, with 7 bases that match TRBD1. V was clipped by 5 bases and J by 4 bases; unmatched bases: 10. This CDR3 has 14 residues. The V gene's germline CDR1 is DFQATT and CDR2 SNEGSKA (reference sequence). This chain's CDR3 is CSAPREGAGYGYTF. Written as DNA, the CDR3 is TGCAGTGCTCCTCGTGAGGGGGCTGGCTATGGCTACACCTTC.

The chain uses TRBV28 and TRBJ1-5, with 7 bases aligning to TRBD1. Germline values: CDR1 MDHEN, CDR2 SYDVKM. After removal of 2 bases from V and 6 bases from J, the junction contained 7 bases not matched to a gene. This CDR3 has 15 residues. This CDR3 reads CASSLDKTGTQPQHF. The CDR3 coding sequence is TGTGCCAGCAGTTTAGACAAGACAGGGACTCAGCCCCAGCATTTT.

This chain connects TRBV11-3 to TRBJ2-3; 14 bases are shared with TRBD2. The trim removed 5 bases at V and 5 bases at J, leaving 3 bases unmatched. Germline V gives CDR1 SGHNT, CDR2 YENEEA. The CDR3 extends over 15 amino acids. The CDR3 bases are TGTGCCAGCAGCGCTGGGACTAGCGGGAGAGATACGCAGTATTTT. Protein product: CASSAGTSGRDTQYF. Together with reference TRBV11-3 and TRBJ2-3, the CDR3 gives the full variable domain: EAGVVQSPRYKIIEKKQPVAFWCNPISGHNTLYWYLQNLGQGPELLIRYENEEAVDDSQLPKDRFSAERLKGVDSTLKIQPAELGDSAVYLCASSAGTSGRDTQYFGPGTRLTVL.

This rearrangement joins TRBV7-2 to TRBJ2-2; 10 positions match TRBD2. Per the germline V gene, CDR1 is SGHTA and CDR2 is FQGNSA. CDR3 length equals 16 residues. V lost 4 bases, J lost 4 bases, and 6 bases stayed unmatched. CDR3 protein: CASSWGLAITTGELFF. In nucleotides, the CDR3 is TGTGCCAGCAGCTGGGGACTAGCGATCACCACCGGGGAGCTGTTTTTT. Full variable domain (outside the CDR3, taken from reference TRBV7-2 and TRBJ2-2): GAGVSQSPSNKVTEKGKDVELRCDPISGHTALYWYRQSLGQGLEFLIYFQGNSAPDKSGLPSDRFSAERTGGSVSTLTIQRTQQEDSAVYLCASSWGLAITTGELFFGEGSRLTVL.

This rearrangement joins TRBV10-2 to TRBJ1-5, with TRBD1 as a possible D gene (6 bases). The CDR3 has 20 amino acids. Per the germline V gene, CDR1 is WSHSY and CDR2 is SAAADI. Between the trimmed V and J ends, which lost 4 bases and 4 bases, there was a span of 29 bases. CDR3 protein: CASSGGFGGQSSDQNQPQHF. The CDR3 nucleotides read TGCGCCAGCAGTGGGGGTTTCGGCGGACAGAGTTCCGACCAGAATCAGCCCCAGCATTTT.

The chain uses TRBV7-9 and TRBJ1-4, with 7 positions matching TRBD1. The CDR3 loop spans 15 amino acids. In germline, CDR1 is SEHNR, CDR2 FQNEAQ (reference sequence). Germline trimming cut 5 bases from V and 7 bases from J; bases unmatched to any gene: 10. The CDR3 protein is CASSPNNRGIEKLFF. The DNA of the CDR3 is TGTGCCAGCAGCCCAAACAACAGGGGAATTGAAAAACTGTTTTTT.

This clonotype showed up just a few times. The chain uses TRBV20-1 and TRBJ1-1; D perhaps matches TRBD1 (6 bases). Germline V lookup: CDR1 DFQATT, CDR2 SNEGSKA (reference sequence). CDR3 length: 13 amino acids. V lost 0 bases and J lost 11, with 16 bases in between. The CDR3: CSARDQGGLGAFF. The CDR3 DNA is TGCAGTGCTAGAGATCAAGGGGGTTTAGGTGCTTTCTTT.

This clonotype was detected only a few times. The rearrangement uses TRBV9 and TRBJ2-1; D is undetermined. The length of the CDR3 is 16 residues. Germline loops: CDR1 SGDLS, CDR2 YYNGEE. V was pared by 0 bases and J by 1 base, with 11 bases between. The CDR3: CASSVGVSASYNEQFF. The CDR3 DNA is TGTGCCAGCAGCGTAGGGGTATCCGCATCCTACAATGAGCAGTTCTTC.

The chain links TRBV24-1 to TRBJ2-1, with D perhaps matching TRBD1 (5 bases). The CDR3 length is 14 residues. Trimming cost V 5 bases and J 6 bases, with 13 bases left between them. Per germline, CDR1 KGHDR and CDR2 SFDVKD. CDR3 nucleotides: TGTGCCACCAGTGGTAAGCCCAGGGCCAATGAGCAGTTCTTC. Translating it yields CATSGKPRANEQFF.

This clonotype turned up a few times. The rearrangement joins TRBV12-3 or TRBV12-4 to TRBJ2-1; the D gene is possibly TRBD2 (6 bases). The CDR3 is 13 residues long. V lost 10 bases, J lost 5 bases, and 15 bases lay in between. CDR3 residues: CATNERTNNEQFF. For the CDR3, the DNA is TGTGCCACCAATGAGCGGACTAACAATGAGCAGTTCTTC.

This clonotype was seen more than once but under ten times. The chain links TRBV4-3 to TRBJ1-4; tentative D call: TRBD1 (6 bases). Germline CDR1 is LGHNA and CDR2 is YSLEER. Between the trimmed V and J ends, which lost 4 bases and 0 bases, there was a span of 15 bases. The CDR3 is 17 residues long. For the CDR3, the DNA is TGCGCCAGCAGCCGACAGGCATCCGTTGCAACTAATGAAAAACTGTTTTTT. This encodes CASSRQASVATNEKLFF.

The chain carries TRBV14 and TRBJ1-4; 7 nucleotides agree with TRBD1. The ends lost 1 base at V and 8 bases at J; junction bases unmatched: 7. Germline CDR1 and CDR2: SGHDN and FVKESK. The CDR3 extends over 15 amino acids. The CDR3 region is CASSQGRQGGEKLFF. The DNA of the CDR3 is TGTGCCAGCAGCCAAGGAAGGCAGGGGGGAGAAAAACTGTTTTTT.

The chain uses TRBV5-1 and TRBJ2-5; the match to TRBD1 covers 7 bases. This CDR3 spans 14 amino acids. Trimming removed 4 bases from V and 2 bases from J; junction bases left unmatched: 5. Germline CDR1 SGHRS, CDR2 YFSETQ. CDR3 bases: TGCGCCAGCAGCCACCGGGACAGACAAGAGACCCAGTACTTC. Translation: CASSHRDRQETQYF.

The chain carries TRBV5-1 and TRBJ2-5; 9 bases map to TRBD1. This CDR3 is built from 14 residues. V shed 8 bases and J 4 bases; nucleotides not matched to a gene: 9. Looked up from germline, CDR1 is SGHRS and CDR2 is YFSETQ. CDR3 region: CASARTGEGETQYF. In DNA form, the CDR3 reads TGCGCCAGTGCACGGACAGGGGAGGGAGAGACCCAGTACTTC.

The CDR3: CASSLTSGSHDTQYF. In DNA, the CDR3 is TGTGCCAGCAGCTTAACTAGCGGGAGTCACGATACGCAGTATTTT. This sequence joins TRBV7-9 and TRBJ2-3, with 11 bases matching TRBD2. The germline V gene has CDR1 SEHNR and CDR2 FQNEAQ (reference sequence). V shed 2 bases and J 6 bases; nucleotides not matched to a gene: 4. This CDR3 is 15 amino acids long.

V gene TRBV10-2 combines with J gene TRBJ2-7; D is possibly TRBD1 or TRBD2 (6 bases each). Deletions cut 1 base from V and 2 bases from J, with 9 bases between. CDR1 and CDR2 from the germline V gene are WSHSY and SAAADI. The length of the CDR3 is 14 residues. CDR3: CASSEWGATYEQYF. CDR3 nucleotide sequence: TGCGCCAGCAGTGAGTGGGGGGCTACCTACGAGCAGTACTTC.

V gene TRBV7-9 combines with J gene TRBJ2-2, with D unclear. V lost 5 bases to trimming and J lost 4 bases, with 20 bases between them. Germline V gene sequence: CDR1 SEHNR, CDR2 FQNEAQ (reference sequence). The length of the CDR3 is 17 residues. The CDR3 loop is CASSPAALLRVTGELFF. The CDR3 DNA reads as TGTGCCAGCAGCCCCGCAGCTCTCCTTCGAGTCACCGGGGAGCTGTTTTTT.

This clonotype occurred many times. The V gene is TRBV27, the J gene TRBJ2-5; D might be TRBD1 (6 bases). Trimming took 8 bases from V and 3 from J, leaving 10 bases between them. Germline CDR1 is MNHEY and CDR2 is SMNVEV (reference sequence). The CDR3 length is 12 residues. CDR3 DNA: TGTGCCAGCTGGGGGCAGGAAGAGACCCAGTACTTC. Translation gives CASWGQEETQYF.

The chain combines TRBV5-1 with TRBJ1-5, with D possibly being TRBD1 (6 bases). Trimming left V 2 bases short and J 4 bases short, with 13 bases between. The V gene's germline CDR1 is SGHRS and CDR2 YFSETQ. This CDR3 contains 15 residues. The CDR3 loop is CASSFGGGQNQPQHF. Written as DNA, the CDR3 is TGCGCCAGCAGCTTTGGGGGGGGGCAGAATCAGCCCCAGCATTTT.

The table lists this clonotype with many counts. V and J are TRBV3-1 and TRBJ2-5; 14 nucleotides align to TRBD2. From germline, CDR1 is LGHDT and CDR2 YNNKEL (reference sequence). V shed 4 bases, J shed 5 bases, and the junction held 3 bases outside the gene matches. This CDR3 is built from 15 residues. The CDR3 reads CASSPGTSGSETQYF. CDR3 bases: TGTGCCAGCAGCCCCGGGACTAGCGGGAGTGAGACCCAGTACTTC.

The chain carries TRBV7-2 and TRBJ2-3; D ambiguous. The CDR3 totals 14 residues. V gave up 4 bases and J gave up 2 bases, with 10 bases separating them. Germline lookup yields CDR1 SGHTA and CDR2 FQGNSA. Written as DNA, the CDR3 is TGTGCCAGCAGCTCCTCTAGATACACAGATACGCAGTATTTT. Translated, it gives CASSSSRYTDTQYF.

This clonotype has just a few counts. CDR3 sequence reads: CASSLGPLAKNIQYF. As DNA, the CDR3 is TGTGCCAGCAGCTTGGGACCCTTAGCCAAAAACATTCAGTACTTC. The rearrangement uses TRBV5-6 and TRBJ2-4; the D is unclear. The CDR3 is 15 amino acids. The ends were cut back, 0 bases at V and 0 bases at J, with 7 bases in the middle. From germline, CDR1 is SGHDT and CDR2 YYEEEE.